Reported below is one TCR beta chain. Antigen: not known. The sample originates from a study of blood T cells in healthy people across ages. Study observations and caveats: Naive T cell percentage showed a strong correlation with the diversity of TCR beta.

Germline trimming cut 1 base from V and 0 bases from J; bases unmatched to any gene: 3. The CDR3 spans 17 residues. The V gene's germline CDR1 is LGHDT and CDR2 YNNKEL (reference sequence). The second PCR ran roughly 6 to 11 cycles with a sample-barcoded 5' primer and J-beta primers. MiXCR was run by TCRdb on the 5' RACE reads, yielding one entry per CDR3 protein. There are 630,000 or so distinct CDR3 sequences in the sample; roughly 32% occur only once, and roughly 14% lies in the top ten. Sequences were obtained from blood. V and J are TRBV3-1 and TRBJ1-1; 12 positions agree with TRBD1. The receptor was isolated from an elderly woman in good health. Written as DNA, the CDR3 is TGTGCCAGCAGCCAAGGGCGGGACAGGGGGCTGAACACTGAAGCTTTCTTT. This sequence encodes CASSQGRDRGLNTEAFF.